This T cell receptor beta chain comes out of a study of shared clonotypes between healthy human individuals (dated by TCRdb to the early 2020s). Background for the entire study: Three men and two women, aged 18 to 49 years, made up the cohort. For each donor, CD4 naive and CD4 memory were each given three plates, CD8 naive was given two plates, and CD8 memory was given one plate. Blood TCR repertoires of four to six healthy adults were deeply sequenced to estimate repertoire size and the extent of clonotype sharing between individuals. To increase sequencing depth and limit assay-specific biases, different laboratories used diverse techniques to prepare libraries and sequence TCR repertoires. Leukapheresis yielded between about 0.85 and 10 billion PBMCs per donor.

The CDR3 has 18 amino acids, counting the end cysteine and phenylalanine. Only the CDR3 DNA stays, 54 bases, in frame from base 1. The germline V end is reduced by 2 bases and the J end by 0 bases; junction bases left unmatched: 12. From a lookup of the germline V gene, CDR1 and CDR2 are MNHNS and SASEGT. Healthy HIV-negative adults with no recently reported acute infections or vaccinations were included as donors. Only Caucasian adults living in Nashville, Tennessee, USA were represented among the donors. CD8 memory samples were composed of magnetically selected CD45RO+ cells combined with CCR7-negative CD45RA+ effector memory (TemRA) cells. Blood was obtained by leukapheresis, after which PBMCs were separated by Ficoll-Histopaque density gradient centrifugation and cryopreserved in liquid nitrogen vapor phase. Purity and quantity of every magnetically sorted T cell population were checked by analytical flow cytometry. Genomic DNA was isolated from each sorted fraction and quantified by UV absorbance on a Nanodrop 2000c.

Paper-wide results and their limitations: Naive subsets generally had larger estimated clonotype richness than memory subsets. Compared with non-shared clonotypes, the clonotypes found in all four sorted-subset donors had higher generation probabilities. Sampling was restricted to blood, and TCR repertoires in tissues likely differ from the TCR repertoires found in blood. Pairwise subsampling indicated that sequencing depth was expected to affect the degree of clonotype sharing among donors. When several donors were compared, the shared fraction of clonotypes was around 4.6% for naive CD4, roughly 3.4% for naive CD8, 2.3% for memory CD4, and 0.4% for memory CD8. Rarefaction of sorted-subset datasets indicated incomplete sequencing despite the large sequencing depth. Because the study included a small number of donors, the genetic and exposure-history diversity represented was limited.

TCR CDR3 regions were amplified from genomic DNA by multiplex PCR using the deep immunoSEQ assay. Genomic DNA extracted from each cell subset was distributed evenly over all wells of several immunoSEQ 96-well plates, and each plate served as one replicate. For sorted subsets, about 200 ng genomic DNA, equal to tens of thousands of T cell genomes, was loaded into each replicate PCR. Purified libraries were measured with a Qubit 3.0 fluorometer, size-checked on a Bioanalyzer 2100, and measured again with the KAPA Library Quantification kit. Each immunoSEQ 96-well plate was sequenced on its own single-read 150-cycle Illumina NextSeq 550 flow cell. As for how the authors treated the data: The immunoSEQ output contained only junctional sequences without quality scores, so filtering could not match that applied to full-length reads. Sequences were annotated with PyIR, a Python wrapper for IgBLAST v1.9, using IMGT germline references to assign V/J genes and CDR3. Any read was removed if the V/J assignment was weak (E-value above 1e-6), the CDR3 was missing, or the read contained stop codons, out-of-frame junctions, or ambiguous translated residues. V3J clonotypes were defined by identical inferred V gene, J gene, and CDR3 amino acid sequence. The percentage overlap between two repertoires was calculated by dividing the number of shared unique clonotypes by the size of the smaller repertoire. Repertoire richness was assessed with RTK rarefaction, the Chao1 estimator, and Recon v2.1 estimates of unobserved clonotypes. OLGA was used to compute generation probabilities for all TCRbeta clonotypes that the gDNA method yielded from four donors. TCRdb stores this immuneACCESS table with in-frame sequences only. Part of the clones is absent; in the studies checked, under half of the shortfall reflects unresolved V genes, and no reason is known for the rest. D and trimming were read from the DNA, whereas the V and J calls and clone size are those reported in that table. In this sample the table shows about 380,000 clones, about 96% of which occur a single time. Around 0.29% of the sample lies in the top ten.

In regard to this clone: Its antigen specificity is not known. There are no base qualities to consult, and no much larger clone falls within one base. This sample also contains other DNA sequences that code for the same CDR3.

The chain was built from TRBV6-1 and TRBJ2-7, and 8 bases in between align with TRBD1. The sequence was obtained from a young man in good health. The sequenced material came from memory CD8+ T cells sorted from blood. The cell subset or site label on this specimen signifies: CD45RO+ cells pooled with CCR7-negative TemRA cells. The bases are TGTGCCAGCAGTGAAAGGCCACCGGGACAGGCTTTCTCCTACGAGCAGTACTTC. It specifies CASSERPPGQAFSYEQYF.